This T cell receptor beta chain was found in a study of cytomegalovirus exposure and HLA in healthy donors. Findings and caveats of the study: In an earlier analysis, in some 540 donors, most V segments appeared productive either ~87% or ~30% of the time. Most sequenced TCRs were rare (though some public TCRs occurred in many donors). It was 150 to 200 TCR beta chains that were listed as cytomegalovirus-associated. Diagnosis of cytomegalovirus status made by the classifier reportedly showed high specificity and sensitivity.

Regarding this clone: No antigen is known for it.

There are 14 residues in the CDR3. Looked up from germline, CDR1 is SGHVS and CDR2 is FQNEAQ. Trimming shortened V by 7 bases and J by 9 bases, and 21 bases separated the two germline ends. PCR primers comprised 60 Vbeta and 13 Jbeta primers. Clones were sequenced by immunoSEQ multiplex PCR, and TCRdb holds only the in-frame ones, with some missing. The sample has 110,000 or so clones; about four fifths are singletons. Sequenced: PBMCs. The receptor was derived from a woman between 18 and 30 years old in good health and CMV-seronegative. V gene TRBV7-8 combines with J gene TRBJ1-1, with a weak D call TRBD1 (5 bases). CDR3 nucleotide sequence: TGTGCCAGCACCTACCTCGGACGGGACTATAAAGCTTTCTTT. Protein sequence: CASTYLGRDYKAFF. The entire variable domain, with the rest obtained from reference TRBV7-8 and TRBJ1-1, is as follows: GAGVSQSPRYKVAKRGQDVALRCDPISGHVSLFWYQQALGQGPEFLTYFQNEAQLDKSGLPSDRFFAERPEGSVSTLKIQRTQQEDSAVYLCASTYLGRDYKAFFGQGTRLTVV.